The 11 T cell receptor beta chains below come from one sample, sequenced in a study of blood T cell repertoires in COVID-19. Some clones are missing from TCRdb's copy, which holds only in-frame ones; the method was immunoSEQ multiplex PCR. The sample includes some 500,000 clones, around nine tenths of them seen just once. Sequencing was carried out using peripheral blood. Receptors originate from a woman aged 50 to 65 with COVID-19, enrolled during active disease.

The chain couples TRBV27 to TRBJ2-2, with TRBD1 as a possible D gene (6 bases). V shed 4 bases and J shed 3 bases, with 12 bases lying between them. CDR1 and CDR2 (germline): MNHEY, SMNVEV (reference sequence). The CDR3 is 15 residues long. CDR3 amino acids: CASSSGGWYTGELFF. Written as DNA, the CDR3 is TGTGCCAGCAGTTCTGGGGGCTGGTACACCGGGGAGCTGTTTTTT.

As concerns this clone: Other DNA variants within this sample encode the same CDR3. V and J are TRBV6-5 and TRBJ2-5, with D perhaps matching TRBD2 (5 bases). Germline V gene lookup returns CDR1 MNHEY and CDR2 SVGAGI. The CDR3 is 12 amino acids. The V end was cut by 6 bases, the J end by 5 bases, with 10 bases between. The DNA for the CDR3 is TGTGCCAGCAGCTCCCCGGGGGAGACCCAGTACTTC. The encoded protein is CASSSPGETQYF.

This clone has just one count. This chain links TRBV5-1 with TRBJ1-2, with a tentative D call TRBD1 (5 bases). CDR3 length: 16 amino acids. Trimming pared 1 base from V and 4 bases from J, leaving 17 bases between. Germline assignment: CDR1 SGHRS and CDR2 YFSETQ. In nucleotides, the CDR3 is TGCGCCAGCAGCTTGTCTCCCGAAGGGGCGAGCTATGGCTACACCTTC. Protein sequence: CASSLSPEGASYGYTF.

This clone was seen only a few times. This chain uses TRBV19 with TRBJ2-7; the match to TRBD1 covers 8 bases. The CDR3 runs 15 residues. Germline trimming cut 3 bases from V and 2 bases from J; bases unmatched to any gene: 6. Germline V gives CDR1 LNHDA, CDR2 SQIVND (reference sequence). The CDR3 region is CASSISPQGAYEQYF. CDR3 in DNA: TGTGCCAGTAGTATTAGCCCACAGGGGGCCTACGAGCAGTACTTC.

The gene calls are TRBV10-1 and TRBJ2-3; 9 bases map to TRBD2. V was clipped by 0 bases and J by 4 bases; unmatched bases: 5. This CDR3 is built from 16 residues. Per germline, CDR1 WNHNN and CDR2 SYGVQD (reference sequence). The CDR3 region has the DNA TGCGCCAGCAGTGAGTCGTGGCGGGGGGGGTCAGATACGCAGTATTTT. This gives the protein CASSESWRGGSDTQYF.

The V and J genes are TRBV11-1 and TRBJ2-1, with D perhaps matching TRBD2 (6 bases). This CDR3 is 14 amino acids long. V shed 1 base and J shed 7 bases, with 11 bases lying between them. The germline CDR1 and CDR2 sequences are SGHAT and FQDESV (reference sequence). DNA for the CDR3: TGTGCCAGCAGCTTAGAAAATGGGGGGAATGAGCAGTTCTTC. The encoded protein is CASSLENGGNEQFF.

The V and J genes are TRBV7-2 and TRBJ2-1, with D possibly TRBD2 on 6 matching bases. The V end lost 5 bases, the J end lost 7 bases, and 18 bases lay between the germline ends. CDR3 length: 15 residues. Germline CDR1 is SGHTA and CDR2 is FQGNSA. The DNA for the CDR3 is TGTGCCAGCAGCCCTTTTAGCGGCCCTACGAATGAGCAGTTCTTC. Protein product: CASSPFSGPTNEQFF.

This clone was observed a handful of times. The gene calls are TRBV5-4 and TRBJ1-5, with D tentatively TRBD1 (5 bases). The germline gives CDR1 SGHNT, CDR2 YYREEE (reference sequence). The CDR3 spans 19 residues. V was cut by 6 bases and J by 0 bases, with 25 bases left in between. This CDR3 reads CASNGRAGGWNYSNQPQHF. The CDR3, as DNA: TGTGCCAGCAACGGCCGGGCGGGGGGGTGGAATTATAGCAATCAGCCCCAGCATTTT. Combining the CDR3 with reference TRBV5-4 and TRBJ1-5 gives the whole variable domain ETGVTQSPTHLIKTRGQQVTLRCSSQSGHNTVSWYQQALGQGPQFIFQYYREEENGRGNFPPRFSGLQFPNYSSELNVNALELDDSALYLCASNGRAGGWNYSNQPQHFGDGTRLSIL.

The CDR3 nucleotides are TGTGCCAGCAGCTTGAAAGGGGGCGAAAACACCATATATTTT. It specifies CASSLKGGENTIYF. The rearrangement uses TRBV7-2 and TRBJ1-3; 7 bases fit TRBD1. There are 14 residues in the CDR3. V lost 3 bases to trimming and J lost 6 bases; unmatched junction nucleotides: 5. CDR1 is SGHTA and CDR2 is FQGNSA in the germline V gene. The full variable domain, its missing parts supplied by reference TRBV7-2 and TRBJ1-3, is GAGVSQSPSNKVTEKGKDVELRCDPISGHTALYWYRQSLGQGLEFLIYFQGNSAPDKSGLPSDRFSAERTGGSVSTLTIQRTQQEDSAVYLCASSLKGGENTIYFGEGSWLTVV.

The chain couples TRBV2 to TRBJ1-2; 7 nucleotides align to TRBD1. CDR1 and CDR2 from the germline V gene are SNHLY and FYNNEI. V trimming: 10 bases; J trimming: 4 bases; junction bases outside the gene matches: 6. The CDR3 has 12 amino acids. In nucleotides, the CDR3 is TGTGCCACCGTTGACAGGGTCTATGGCTACACCTTC. Its translation: CATVDRVYGYTF.

V is TRBV6-1 and J is TRBJ1-4; perhaps TRBD1 as D (6 bases). Trimming removed 0 bases at V and 8 bases at J, with 16 bases between. The germline V gene encodes CDR1 MNHNS and CDR2 SASEGT. This CDR3 spans 16 amino acids. The CDR3 DNA follows: TGTGCCAGCAGTGAAGCGGTGAGGGGGTTCCGAGAAAAACTGTTTTTT. It codes for CASSEAVRGFREKLFF.